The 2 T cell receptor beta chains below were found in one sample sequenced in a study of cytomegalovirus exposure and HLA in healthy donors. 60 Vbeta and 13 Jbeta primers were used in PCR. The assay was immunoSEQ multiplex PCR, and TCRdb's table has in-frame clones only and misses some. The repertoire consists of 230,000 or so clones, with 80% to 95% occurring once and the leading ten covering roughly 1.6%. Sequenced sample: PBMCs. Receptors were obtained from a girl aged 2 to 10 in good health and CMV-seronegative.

CDR3: CASRRYRGRQETQYF. As DNA, the CDR3 is TGTGCCAGCAGGAGGTATAGGGGCCGGCAAGAGACCCAGTACTTC. V is TRBV6-5 and J is TRBJ2-5; a possible D gene is TRBD1 (5 bases). The length of the CDR3 is 15 residues. Germline V gives CDR1 MNHEY, CDR2 SVGAGI. Trimming shortened V by 6 bases and J by 2 bases, and 16 bases separated the two germline ends.

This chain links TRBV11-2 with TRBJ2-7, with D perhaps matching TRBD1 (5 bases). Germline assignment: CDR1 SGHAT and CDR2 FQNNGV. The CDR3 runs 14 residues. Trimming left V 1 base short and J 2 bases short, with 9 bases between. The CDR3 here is CASSLGAGPYEQYF. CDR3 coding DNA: TGTGCCAGCAGCTTAGGGGCAGGGCCCTACGAGCAGTACTTC.